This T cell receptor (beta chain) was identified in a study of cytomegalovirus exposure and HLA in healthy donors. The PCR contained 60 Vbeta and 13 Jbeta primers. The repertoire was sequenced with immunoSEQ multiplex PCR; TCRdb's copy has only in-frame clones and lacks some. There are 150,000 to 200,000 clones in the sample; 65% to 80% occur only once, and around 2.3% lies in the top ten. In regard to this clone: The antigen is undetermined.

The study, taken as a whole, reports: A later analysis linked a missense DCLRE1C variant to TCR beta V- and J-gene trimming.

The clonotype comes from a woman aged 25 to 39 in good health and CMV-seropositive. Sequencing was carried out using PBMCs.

DNA for the CDR3: TGTGCCAGCAGTTTATTTGGAGCAACTAATGAAAAACTGTTTTTT. It codes for CASSLFGATNEKLFF. The V call is TRBV28, the J call TRBJ1-4; unclear D gene. Trimming left V 1 base short and J 0 bases short, with 6 bases between. The length of the CDR3 is 15 residues. CDR1 and CDR2 from the germline V gene are MDHEN and SYDVKM.